The 21 T cell receptor beta chains below all came from one sample that was sequenced in a study of shared clonotypes between healthy human individuals. Here immunoSEQ multiplex PCR was the method, and the copy in TCRdb shows in-frame clones only, minus some. The sample shows roughly 500,000 clones, 60% to 85% of them seen only once. Sequenced material: PBMCs. These receptors originate from a woman aged 40 to 50 in good health. Some clones in this sample may be carry-over from other donors' samples.

V and J are TRBV21-1 and TRBJ1-4; the tabulated D call, TRBD1, remains unverified against the DNA. TRBV21-1 represents a pseudogene. The CDR3 consists of 21 residues. The CDR3 is CASSKEGSDRGGDTTNEKLFF. DNA for the CDR3: TGTGCCAGCAGCAAAGAGGGTTCGGACAGGGGTGGGGACACAACTAATGAAAAACTGTTTTTT.

Remarks on this clone: A far bigger clonotype differs at one base, so this is likely a read error. CDR3 amino acids: CASSLGTGTEAFF. In DNA form, the CDR3 reads TGTGCCAGCAGCTTAGGGACAGGGACTGAAGCTTTCTTT. The chain combines TRBV11-2 with TRBJ1-1, with 8 bases lining up with TRBD1. V gave up 1 base and J gave up 5 bases; unmatched junction bases: 0. The CDR3 is made up of 13 amino acids. Germline CDR1 reads SGHAT; CDR2 reads FQNNGV.

This clone was counted a few times. The chain links TRBV5-6 to TRBJ2-4; D is tentatively TRBD1 or TRBD2 (5 bases each). The CDR3 covers 18 residues. V was cut by 0 bases and J by 6 bases, with 22 bases left in between. Per germline, CDR1 SGHDT and CDR2 YYEEEE. The CDR3 protein is CASSLDGGTPGLGNIQYF. DNA of the CDR3: TGTGCCAGCAGCTTGGATGGGGGAACCCCCGGTTTGGGAAACATTCAGTACTTC. Full variable domain (outside the CDR3, taken from reference TRBV5-6 and TRBJ2-4): DAGVTQSPTHLIKTRGQQVTLRCSPKSGHDTVSWYQQALGQGPQFIFQYYEEEERQRGNFPDRFSGHQFPNYSSELNVNALLLGDSALYLCASSLDGGTPGLGNIQYFGAGTRLSVL.

This clone was seen only a few times. The chain recombines TRBV2 with TRBJ2-7; D tentatively reads TRBD1 or TRBD2 (5 bases each). CDR1 is SNHLY, CDR2 FYNNEI, per germline. Trimming took off 2 bases at V and 0 bases at J, with 11 bases between the two ends. CDR3 size: 15 residues. In nucleotides, the CDR3 is TGTGCCAGCAGTGAAAGGGACCGAAGCTCCTACGAGCAGTACTTC. Encoded protein: CASSERDRSSYEQYF.

The chain combines TRBV6-1 with TRBJ1-4, with 9 bases matching TRBD1. V gave up 4 bases and J gave up 8 bases; unmatched junction bases: 5. There are 14 residues in the CDR3. Germline CDR1 reads MNHNS; CDR2 reads SASEGT. The CDR3 DNA reads as TGTGCCAGCAGTGTGGACAGGGGACCAGAAAAACTGTTTTTT. Its translation: CASSVDRGPEKLFF.

As concerns this clone: A read error likely explains this, since a far larger clone differs by one base. The V call is TRBV11-3, the J call TRBJ2-2; 7 positions agree with TRBD2. The CDR3 sequence is 17 residues long. CDR1 SGHNT and CDR2 YENEEA come from the germline V gene. The CDR3 loop reads CASSSSASGENTGGLFF. The CDR3 DNA follows: TGTGCCAGCAGCTCCTCAGCGAGCGGGGAGAACACCGGGGGGCTGTTTTTT.

The chain carries TRBV28 and TRBJ1-1; TRBD1 is a possible D gene (6 bases). Germline V gene data show CDR1 as MDHEN and CDR2 as SYDVKM. Trimming removed 3 bases from V and 1 base from J, with 21 bases in between. This CDR3 comprises 18 residues. The CDR3 nucleotides read TGTGCCAGCAGTTTCGTCCCGGACAGTGGAGTCACGAACACTGAAGCTTTCTTT. Translating gives CASSFVPDSGVTNTEAFF.

This clone was seen repeatedly, ten times or more. This chain uses TRBV5-1 with TRBJ2-2; D unclear. Between the trimmed V and J ends, which lost 2 bases and 1 base, there was a span of 9 bases. There are 15 residues in the CDR3. CDR1 is SGHRS and CDR2 is YFSETQ in the germline V gene. DNA for the CDR3: TGCGCCAGCAGCTTCATGGGTCAGAACACCGGGGAGCTGTTTTTT. It is translated as CASSFMGQNTGELFF.

V and J are TRBV28 and TRBJ2-7; 10 nucleotides agree with TRBD2. The germline V gene has CDR1 MDHEN and CDR2 SYDVKM. The CDR3 totals 15 residues. V lost 5 bases to trimming and J lost 2 bases; unmatched junction nucleotides: 6. The CDR3, as DNA: TGTGCCAGCAGTCCTCTAGCGGGAGCGGCCTACGAGCAGTACTTC. Its translation: CASSPLAGAAYEQYF.

Comment on this clone: Other DNA sequences of this sample code for an identical CDR3. This chain links TRBV28 with TRBJ2-7; a possible D gene is TRBD1 (5 bases). CDR1 is MDHEN, CDR2 SYDVKM, per germline. Deletions cut 3 bases from V and 3 bases from J, with 9 bases between. CDR3 length equals 13 residues. The DNA of the CDR3 is TGTGCCAGCAGTTTCGGGCAGGGCTACGAGCAGTACTTC. Translation gives CASSFGQGYEQYF.

The chain recombines TRBV28 with TRBJ2-7; 7 bases are a match to TRBD2. V lost 6 bases to trimming and J lost 3 bases; unmatched junction nucleotides: 11. Germline V CDR1 and CDR2: MDHEN, SYDVKM. The CDR3 covers 15 residues. CDR3 loop: CASREGGLGYYEQYF. DNA of the CDR3: TGTGCCAGCAGGGAGGGAGGACTAGGGTACTACGAGCAGTACTTC.

J is TRBJ2-6 and V is TRBV6-6, with 10 bases aligning to TRBD1. With 6 bases clipped from V and 2 bases from J, the junction kept 1 base outside the gene matches. Germline-derived CDR1 and CDR2 are MNHNY and SVGAGI (reference sequence). The CDR3 contains 15 residues. CDR3 DNA: TGTGCCAGCAGCGGACAGGGGGCTGGGGCCAACGTCCTGACTTTC. It yields the protein CASSGQGAGANVLTF.

This rearrangement joins TRBV19 to TRBJ1-5, with 7 bases aligning to TRBD1. CDR1 is LNHDA, CDR2 SQIVND, per germline (reference sequence). The CDR3 is made up of 13 amino acids. The trim removed 3 bases at V and 8 bases at J, leaving 4 bases unmatched. The CDR3 loop reads CASSIRQGEPQHF. The CDR3 DNA reads as TGTGCCAGTAGTATTCGACAGGGTGAGCCCCAGCATTTT. Together with reference TRBV19 and TRBJ1-5, the CDR3 gives the full variable domain: DGGITQSPKYLFRKEGQNVTLSCEQNLNHDAMYWYRQDPGQGLRLIYYSQIVNDFQKGDIAEGYSVSREKKESFPLTVTSAQKNPTAFYLCASSIRQGEPQHFGDGTRLSIL.

The V gene is TRBV7-9, the J gene TRBJ2-2, with D tentatively TRBD1 or TRBD2 (6 bases each). The CDR3 runs 16 residues. V was cut by 7 bases and J by 4 bases, with 19 bases left in between. Germline V CDR1 and CDR2: SEHNR, FQNEAQ (reference sequence). The CDR3 reads CASIERAGEVTGELFF. In DNA, the CDR3 is TGTGCCAGCATCGAACGGGCAGGGGAGGTCACCGGGGAGCTGTTTTTT. Complete variable domain (other parts from reference TRBV7-9 and TRBJ2-2): DTGVSQNPRHKITKRGQNVTFRCDPISEHNRLYWYRQTLGQGPEFLTYFQNEAQLEKSRLLSDRFSAERPKGSFSTLEIQRTEQGDSAMYLCASIERAGEVTGELFFGEGSRLTVL.

V and J are TRBV6-1 and TRBJ1-2, with D unclear. Germline V gene lookup returns CDR1 MNHNS and CDR2 SASEGT. V was shortened by 2 bases and J by 4 bases, with 11 bases between the two germline ends. This CDR3 contains 14 residues. Here the CDR3 reads CASSESAWVYGYTF. CDR3 DNA sequence: TGTGCCAGCAGTGAAAGCGCTTGGGTCTATGGCTACACCTTC.

V usage is TRBV2 and J usage is TRBJ1-6; 7 bases are a match to TRBD1. Germline V gene data show CDR1 as SNHLY and CDR2 as FYNNEI. The CDR3 runs to 14 residues. With 4 bases clipped from V and 7 bases from J, the junction kept 4 bases outside the gene matches. The chain's CDR3 is CASSGDSRNSPLHF. CDR3 sequence (DNA): TGTGCCAGCAGTGGGGACAGTAGAAATTCACCCCTCCACTTT.

This clone was observed once. The rearrangement joins TRBV6-4 to TRBJ2-1, with 8 nucleotides matching TRBD1. The CDR3 is 14 amino acids. With 7 bases clipped from V and 7 bases from J, the junction kept 9 bases outside the gene matches. The germline gives CDR1 MRHNA, CDR2 SNTAGT. CDR3 in DNA: TGTGCCAGCACCGCGACAGGGGACTCGAATGAGCAGTTCTTC. Translating it yields CASTATGDSNEQFF.

This clone appeared a few times. In the same sample, other DNA sequences code for this CDR3. This rearrangement joins TRBV20-1 to TRBJ2-1; no clear D gene. CDR3 length equals 10 residues. Germline loops: CDR1 DFQATT, CDR2 SNEGSKA (reference sequence). Between the trimmed V and J ends, which lost 6 bases and 6 bases, there was a span of 6 bases. CDR3 region: CSALVNEQFF. The CDR3 region has the DNA TGCAGTGCCCTAGTCAATGAGCAGTTCTTC.

The rearrangement uses TRBV7-9 and TRBJ2-1; 7 bases are shared with TRBD2. The germline gives CDR1 SEHNR, CDR2 FQNEAQ (reference sequence). CDR3 length equals 18 residues. The junction had 8 bases not matched to a gene; V was cut back by 0 bases and J by 0 bases. The CDR3 region is CASSLARFGGISYNEQFF. CDR3 in DNA: TGTGCCAGCAGCTTAGCGCGTTTCGGGGGGATCTCCTACAATGAGCAGTTCTTC.

V and J are TRBV12-5 and TRBJ2-7; 10 bases map to TRBD2. CDR1 and CDR2 from the germline V gene are LGHNT and FRNRAP. With 0 bases clipped from V and 5 bases from J, the junction kept 13 bases outside the gene matches. The CDR3 spans 18 residues. This chain's CDR3 is CASGLVLGPGLASHEQYF. The DNA for the CDR3 is TGTGCTAGTGGTTTGGTACTAGGGCCGGGACTAGCGAGTCACGAGCAGTACTTC.

The chain uses TRBV19 and TRBJ2-7, with D possibly matching TRBD1 (5 bases). Trimming stripped 3 bases from V and 1 base from J, with 13 bases between. In germline, CDR1 is LNHDA, CDR2 SQIVND (reference sequence). CDR3 length: 15 residues. In DNA form, the CDR3 reads TGTGCCAGTAGTATCCAGGGTCTAGGTTCCTACGAGCAGTACTTC. The encoded protein is CASSIQGLGSYEQYF.